This T cell receptor (beta chain) derives from a study of cytomegalovirus exposure and HLA in healthy donors. Notes on the study in general: TRBV6-2, TRBV6-3 and some other V segments were excluded as indistinguishable. A later analysis linked a missense variant in DCLRE1C to the trimming of TCR beta V and J genes.

Comment on this clone: Antigen: not known.

The CDR3 length is 13 residues. Trimming shortened V by 5 bases and J by 3 bases, and 11 bases separated the two germline ends. Germline V gene data show CDR1 as MNHEY and CDR2 as SMNVEV (reference sequence). Amplification used 60 Vbeta primers and 13 Jbeta primers. Clones were read by immunoSEQ multiplex PCR, and TCRdb kept only the in-frame ones, dropping some. Among roughly 200,000 clones listed, approximately 79% were seen once. The clonotype originates from a woman aged 40 to 50 in good health and CMV-seronegative. The sample was PBMCs. The rearrangement links TRBV27 to TRBJ2-7; D gene uncertain. The CDR3, as DNA: TGTGCCAGCAGTCCACCTTCAGGCTACGAGCAGTACTTC. It codes for CASSPPSGYEQYF.